Below, 12 T cell receptor beta chains from the same sample are listed, as sequenced in a study of early T cells in non-severe SARS-CoV-2 infection. From the 5' RACE reads, TCRdb called clonotypes with MiXCR, one entry per CDR3 protein. The table shows fewer than 75,000 distinct CDR3 sequences, with 20% occurring only once. Sequencing used whole blood, obtained at baseline. Receptor source: an adult who was a healthcare worker with PCR-confirmed SARS-CoV-2 infection or an uninfected control (not recorded which).

The chain has TRBV9 and TRBJ2-1; TRBD2 aligns across 7 bases. The germline CDR1 and CDR2 sequences are SGDLS and YYNGEE. The trim removed 4 bases at V and 9 bases at J, leaving 13 bases unmatched. The CDR3 loop spans 15 amino acids. In DNA, the CDR3 is TGTGCCAGCAGCCTCCACGGGGGGTCTAATACTGAGCAGTTCTTC. It yields the protein CASSLHGGSNTEQFF. Using reference TRBV9 and TRBJ2-1 for the parts outside the CDR3, the full variable domain is DSGVTQTPKHLITATGQRVTLRCSPRSGDLSVYWYQQSLDQGLQFLIQYYNGEERAKGNILERFSAQQFPDLHSELNLSSLELGDSALYFCASSLHGGSNTEQFFGPGTRLTVL.

The CDR3 here is CASSLPLASEQFF. Here the CDR3 DNA reads TGTGCCAGCAGCCTCCCTCTAGCGTCTGAGCAGTTCTTC. The chain recombines TRBV3-1 with TRBJ2-1; tentatively, D is TRBD2 (6 bases). The CDR3 consists of 13 residues. CDR1 is LGHDT, CDR2 YNNKEL, per germline (reference sequence). V was shortened by 4 bases and J by 9 bases, with 13 bases between the two germline ends.

The chain links TRBV12-3 or TRBV12-4 to TRBJ2-7, with D perhaps TRBD2 (6 bases). The CDR3 length is 13 residues. V was pared by 3 bases and J by 4 bases, with 10 bases between. The CDR3 loop is CASSFSGRYEQYF. The CDR3 DNA follows: TGTGCCAGCAGTTTTTCTGGGAGGTACGAGCAGTACTTC.

This clonotype was found a few times. The chain couples TRBV5-1 to TRBJ2-7, with D possibly matching TRBD1 (6 bases). The V gene's germline CDR1 is SGHRS and CDR2 YFSETQ. Between the trimmed V and J ends, which lost 4 bases and 2 bases, there was a span of 10 bases. This CDR3 comprises 13 residues. The CDR3 nucleotides are TGCGCCAGCAGCACGGGACAAACCTACGAGCAGTACTTC. This codes for CASSTGQTYEQYF.

This clonotype was found a few times. The genes are TRBV13 and TRBJ2-6, with D unclear. The ends were cut back, 1 base at V and 4 bases at J, with 8 bases in the middle. The CDR3 is made up of 15 amino acids. Germline loops: CDR1 PRHDT, CDR2 FYEKMQ (reference sequence). Here the CDR3 DNA reads TGTGCCAGCAGCTTAGCTAGGACCGGGGCCAACGTCCTGACTTTC. Protein product: CASSLARTGANVLTF.

The CDR3 here is CASSVATGSDQPQHF. The DNA for the CDR3 is TGTGCCAGCAGCGTAGCTACTGGATCGGATCAGCCCCAGCATTTT. V is TRBV9 and J is TRBJ1-5; no reliable D call. The CDR3 is 15 residues long. Trimming cost V 0 bases and J 5 bases, with 12 bases left between them. CDR1 is SGDLS and CDR2 is YYNGEE in the germline V gene.

There are a few counts of this clonotype. The chain has TRBV5-6 and TRBJ1-1, with unresolved D. The CDR3 consists of 12 residues. V lost 4 bases to trimming and J lost 8 bases, with 12 bases between them. Germline lookup yields CDR1 SGHDT and CDR2 YYEEEE. CDR3 in amino acids: CASSLGGKEAFF. CDR3 coding DNA: TGTGCCAGCAGCCTTGGAGGGAAGGAAGCTTTCTTT. Using reference TRBV5-6 and TRBJ1-1 for the parts outside the CDR3, the full variable domain is DAGVTQSPTHLIKTRGQQVTLRCSPKSGHDTVSWYQQALGQGPQFIFQYYEEEERQRGNFPDRFSGHQFPNYSSELNVNALLLGDSALYLCASSLGGKEAFFGQGTRLTVV.

V is TRBV20-1 and J is TRBJ2-3, with TRBD2 matching over 12 bases. This CDR3 comprises 15 residues. J lost 3 bases, V lost 5 bases, and 6 bases had no gene match. Germline CDR1 and CDR2: DFQATT and SNEGSKA (reference sequence). CDR3 protein: CSAYLAGGRTDTQYF. The DNA for the CDR3 is TGCAGTGCTTACCTAGCGGGGGGGAGAACAGATACGCAGTATTTT.

The rearrangement uses TRBV5-6 and TRBJ2-1; D ambiguous. Trimming took off 2 bases at V and 2 bases at J, with 11 bases between the two ends. CDR1 SGHDT and CDR2 YYEEEE come from the germline V gene. CDR3 length: 15 amino acids. This chain's CDR3 is CASSFHSYTYNEQFF. CDR3 coding DNA: TGTGCCAGCAGCTTTCACAGCTATACCTACAATGAGCAGTTCTTC.

This clonotype came up once. The CDR3 does not close with the conserved phenylalanine or tryptophan, likely indicating a read error. The chain has TRBV7-9 and TRBJ1-2, with 8 nucleotides matching TRBD1. V lost 10 bases and J lost 8; bases outside the gene matches: 15. CDR1 is SEHNR and CDR2 is FQNEAQ in the germline V gene (reference sequence). The CDR3 extends over 14 amino acids. The CDR3 loop reads CANTFPKGQGGYTS. In DNA form, the CDR3 reads TGTGCCAACACATTTCCCAAAGGACAGGGAGGCTACACCTCC.

In this sample, this clonotype turned up a few times. The chain employs TRBV6-6 and TRBJ2-3; D remains unclear. CDR1 MNHNY and CDR2 SVGAGI come from the germline V gene (reference sequence). V was pared by 2 bases and J by 0 bases, with 9 bases between. The CDR3 is 15 amino acids. CDR3 loop: CASSYDPASTDTQYF. DNA for the CDR3: TGTGCCAGCAGTTACGACCCGGCCAGCACAGATACGCAGTATTTT.

CDR3 nucleotides: TGTGCCAGCAGCCGGACTAGCGGGGACACAGATACGCAGTATTTT. Its protein is CASSRTSGDTDTQYF. This sequence joins TRBV7-9 and TRBJ2-3, with 12 positions matching TRBD2. Per germline, CDR1 SEHNR and CDR2 FQNEAQ (reference sequence). This CDR3 region has 15 residues. V lost 5 bases and J lost 2; bases outside the gene matches: 2.